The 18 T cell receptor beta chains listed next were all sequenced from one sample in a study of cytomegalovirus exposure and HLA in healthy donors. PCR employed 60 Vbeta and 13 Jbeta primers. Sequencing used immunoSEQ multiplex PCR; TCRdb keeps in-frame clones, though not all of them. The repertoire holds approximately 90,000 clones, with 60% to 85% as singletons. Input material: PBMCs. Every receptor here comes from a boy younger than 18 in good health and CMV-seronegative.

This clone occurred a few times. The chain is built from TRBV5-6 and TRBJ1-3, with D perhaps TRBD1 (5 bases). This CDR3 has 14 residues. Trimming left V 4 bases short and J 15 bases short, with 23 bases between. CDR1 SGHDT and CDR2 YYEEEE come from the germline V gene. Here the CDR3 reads CASSLWGRQSLGYF. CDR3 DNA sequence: TGTGCCAGCAGCCTATGGGGAAGACAGTCTCTCGGATATTTT.

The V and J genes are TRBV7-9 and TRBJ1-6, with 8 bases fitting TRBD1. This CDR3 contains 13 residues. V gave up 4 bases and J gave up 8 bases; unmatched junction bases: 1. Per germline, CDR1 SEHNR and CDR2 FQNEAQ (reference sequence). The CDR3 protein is CASSSDRDSPLHF. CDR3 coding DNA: TGTGCCAGCAGCTCGGACAGGGATTCACCCCTCCACTTT. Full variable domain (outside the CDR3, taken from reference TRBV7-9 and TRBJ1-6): DTGVSQNPRHKITKRGQNVTFRCDPISEHNRLYWYRQTLGQGPEFLTYFQNEAQLEKSRLLSDRFSAERPKGSFSTLEIQRTEQGDSAMYLCASSSDRDSPLHFGNGTRLTVT.

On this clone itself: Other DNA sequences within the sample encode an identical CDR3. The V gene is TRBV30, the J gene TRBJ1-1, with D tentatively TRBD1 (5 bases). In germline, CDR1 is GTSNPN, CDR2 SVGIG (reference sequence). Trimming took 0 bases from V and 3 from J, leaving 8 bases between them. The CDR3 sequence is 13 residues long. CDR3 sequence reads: CAWSVRGDTEAFF. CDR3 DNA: TGTGCCTGGAGTGTTCGGGGGGACACTGAAGCTTTCTTT.

The CDR3 protein is CASSRPLGEQFF. The CDR3 DNA is TGTGCCAGCAGCCGCCCCCTAGGTGAGCAGTTCTTC. This chain uses TRBV5-4 with TRBJ2-1; no definite D call. CDR3 length: 12 amino acids. Germline loops: CDR1 SGHNT, CDR2 YYREEE (reference sequence). V lost 4 bases and J lost 9, with 11 bases in between. Filled out from reference TRBV5-4 and TRBJ2-1, the complete variable domain reads ETGVTQSPTHLIKTRGQQVTLRCSSQSGHNTVSWYQQALGQGPQFIFQYYREEENGRGNFPPRFSGLQFPNYSSELNVNALELDDSALYLCASSRPLGEQFFGPGTRLTVL.

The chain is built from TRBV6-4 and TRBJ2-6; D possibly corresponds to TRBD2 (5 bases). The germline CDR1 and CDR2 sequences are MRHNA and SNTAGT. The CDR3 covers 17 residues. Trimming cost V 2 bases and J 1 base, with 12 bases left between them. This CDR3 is CASSDEGLASGANVLTF. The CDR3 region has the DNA TGTGCCAGCAGTGACGAGGGTTTAGCATCTGGGGCCAACGTCCTGACTTTC.

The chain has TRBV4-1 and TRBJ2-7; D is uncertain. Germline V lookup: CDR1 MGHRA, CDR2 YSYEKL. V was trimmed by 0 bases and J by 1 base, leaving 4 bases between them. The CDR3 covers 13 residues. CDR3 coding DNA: TGCGCCAGCAGCCAAGACAGGTCCTACGAGCAGTACTTC. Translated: CASSQDRSYEQYF.

This CDR3 reads CASSVAGAVHEQYF. CDR3 DNA sequence: TGTGCCAGCAGCGTAGCTGGAGCTGTCCACGAGCAGTACTTC. The rearrangement uses TRBV9 and TRBJ2-7; D is unresolved. V was clipped by 0 bases and J by 5 bases, with 12 bases between them. The CDR3 is made up of 14 amino acids. From germline, CDR1 is SGDLS and CDR2 YYNGEE.

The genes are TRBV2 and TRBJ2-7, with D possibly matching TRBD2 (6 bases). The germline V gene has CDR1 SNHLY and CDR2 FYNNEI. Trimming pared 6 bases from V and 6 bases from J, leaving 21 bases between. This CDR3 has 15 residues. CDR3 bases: TGTGCCAGCAGGGGACCCCGGGGGTTTCTCGGCGAGCAGTACTTC. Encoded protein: CASRGPRGFLGEQYF.

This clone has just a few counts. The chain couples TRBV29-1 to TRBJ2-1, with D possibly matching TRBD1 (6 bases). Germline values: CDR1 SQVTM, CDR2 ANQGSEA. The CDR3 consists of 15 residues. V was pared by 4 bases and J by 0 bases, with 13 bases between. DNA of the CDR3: TGCAGCGTTGTTACAGGGAACCCCTCCTACAATGAGCAGTTCTTC. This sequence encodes CSVVTGNPSYNEQFF.

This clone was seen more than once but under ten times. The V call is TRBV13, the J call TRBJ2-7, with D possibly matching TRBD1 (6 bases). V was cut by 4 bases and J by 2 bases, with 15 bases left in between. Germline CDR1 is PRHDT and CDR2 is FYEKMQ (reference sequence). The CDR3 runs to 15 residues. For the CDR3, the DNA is TGTGCCAGCAGCTCACTCCAGGGGTCCCCCTACGAGCAGTACTTC. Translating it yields CASSSLQGSPYEQYF.

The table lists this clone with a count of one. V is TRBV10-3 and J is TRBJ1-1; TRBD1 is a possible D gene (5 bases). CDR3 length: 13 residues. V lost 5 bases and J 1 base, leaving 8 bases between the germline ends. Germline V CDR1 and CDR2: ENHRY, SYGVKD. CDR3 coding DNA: TGTGCCATCAGTTTGACAGAGAACACTGAAGCTTTCTTT. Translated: CAISLTENTEAFF.

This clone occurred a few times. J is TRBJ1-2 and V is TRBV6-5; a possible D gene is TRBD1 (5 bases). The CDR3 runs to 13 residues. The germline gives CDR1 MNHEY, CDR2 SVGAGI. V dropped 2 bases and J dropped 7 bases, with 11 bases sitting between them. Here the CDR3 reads CASSYGRGVGYTF. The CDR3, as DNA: TGTGCCAGCAGTTACGGAAGGGGCGTTGGCTACACCTTC.

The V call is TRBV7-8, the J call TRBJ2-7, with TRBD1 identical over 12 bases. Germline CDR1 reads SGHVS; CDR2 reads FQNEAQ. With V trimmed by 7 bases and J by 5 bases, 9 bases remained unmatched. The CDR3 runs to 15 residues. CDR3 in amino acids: CASNPRGQGAHEQYF. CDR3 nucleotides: TGTGCCAGCAACCCCCGGGGACAGGGGGCCCACGAGCAGTACTTC. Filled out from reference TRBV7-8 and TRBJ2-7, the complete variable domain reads GAGVSQSPRYKVAKRGQDVALRCDPISGHVSLFWYQQALGQGPEFLTYFQNEAQLDKSGLPSDRFFAERPEGSVSTLKIQRTQQEDSAVYLCASNPRGQGAHEQYFGPGTRLTVT.

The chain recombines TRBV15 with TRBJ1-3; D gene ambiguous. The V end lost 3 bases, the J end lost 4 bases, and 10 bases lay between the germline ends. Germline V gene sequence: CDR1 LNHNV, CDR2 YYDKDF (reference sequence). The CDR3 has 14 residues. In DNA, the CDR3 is TGTGCCACCAGCAGGGACTCCGGGGGAAACACCATATATTTT. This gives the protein CATSRDSGGNTIYF.

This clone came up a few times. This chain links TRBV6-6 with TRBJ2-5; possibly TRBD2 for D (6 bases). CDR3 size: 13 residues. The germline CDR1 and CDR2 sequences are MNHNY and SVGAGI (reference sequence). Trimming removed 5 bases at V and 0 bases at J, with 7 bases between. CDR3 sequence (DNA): TGTGCCAGCAGTCGGGACTACCAAGAGACCCAGTACTTC. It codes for CASSRDYQETQYF.

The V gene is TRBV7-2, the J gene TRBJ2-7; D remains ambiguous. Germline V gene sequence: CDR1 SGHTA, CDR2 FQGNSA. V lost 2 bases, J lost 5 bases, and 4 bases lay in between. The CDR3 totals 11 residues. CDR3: CASSLLNEQYF. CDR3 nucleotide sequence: TGTGCCAGCAGCTTACTTAACGAGCAGTACTTC.

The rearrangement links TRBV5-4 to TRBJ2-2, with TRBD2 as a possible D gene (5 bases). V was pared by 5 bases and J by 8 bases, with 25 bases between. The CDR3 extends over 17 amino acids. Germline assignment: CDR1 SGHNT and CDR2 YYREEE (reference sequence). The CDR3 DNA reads TGTGCCAGCAGACCTTCCCAGTTGAGCGGAGGTGTGGGGGAGCTGTTTTTT. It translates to CASRPSQLSGGVGELFF.

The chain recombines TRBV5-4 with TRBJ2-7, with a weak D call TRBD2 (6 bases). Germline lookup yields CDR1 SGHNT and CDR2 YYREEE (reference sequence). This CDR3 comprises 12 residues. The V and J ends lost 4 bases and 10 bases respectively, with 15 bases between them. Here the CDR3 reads CASSPREGGQYF. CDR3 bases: TGTGCCAGCAGCCCGCGAGAGGGAGGCCAGTACTTC.